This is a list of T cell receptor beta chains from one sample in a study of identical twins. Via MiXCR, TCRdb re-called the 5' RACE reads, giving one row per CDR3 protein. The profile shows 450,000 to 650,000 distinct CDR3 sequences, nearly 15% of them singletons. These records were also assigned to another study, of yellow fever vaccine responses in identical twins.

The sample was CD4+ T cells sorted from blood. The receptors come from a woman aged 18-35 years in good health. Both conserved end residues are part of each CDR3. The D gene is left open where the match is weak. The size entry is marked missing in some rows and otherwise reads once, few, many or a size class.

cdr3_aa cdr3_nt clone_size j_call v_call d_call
CASSVSPNLRATNYGYTF TGTGCCAGCAGCGTATCCCCAAACCTTCGGGCAACTAACTATGGCTACACCTTC - TRBJ1-2 TRBV9 -
CASSRQGMSGGELFF TGTGCCAGCAGCCGACAGGGGATGTCGGGCGGGGAGCTGTTTTTT few TRBJ2-2 TRBV14 TRBD1
CSVEAPGGGGYTF TGCAGCGTTGAAGCCCCAGGGGGGGGTGGCTACACCTTC few TRBJ1-2 TRBV29-1 TRBD1
CASRFGTARGEETQYF TGTGCCAGCAGATTTGGGACAGCGCGGGGGGAAGAGACCCAGTACTTC few TRBJ2-5 TRBV12-3/TRBV12-4 -
CSARDRLAVGQFF TGCAGTGCTAGAGATCGACTAGCGGTAGGGCAGTTCTTC few TRBJ2-1 TRBV20-1 TRBD2
CASSLRGRSGANVLTF TGTGCCAGCAGCTTAAGGGGACGCTCTGGGGCCAACGTCCTGACTTTC few TRBJ2-6 TRBV13 -
CASGYSPRDSPLHF TGTGCCAGCGGTTATAGTCCACGGGATTCACCCCTCCACTTT - TRBJ1-6 TRBV6-5 -
CAISFRDRDYGYTF TGTGCCATCAGTTTCCGAGACAGGGACTATGGCTACACCTTC few TRBJ1-2 TRBV10-3 TRBD1
CSVEDRSGQYF TGCAGCGTTGAAGATAGATCGGGGCAGTACTTC - TRBJ2-7 TRBV29-1 -
CSARGLAGINEQFF TGCAGTGCTAGAGGACTAGCGGGGATCAATGAGCAGTTCTTC few TRBJ2-1 TRBV20-1 TRBD2
CASSLVGNGYTF TGTGCCAGCAGCTTAGTAGGGAATGGCTACACCTTC many TRBJ1-2 TRBV11-2 -
CASSTGTSGLIVTYNEQFF TGCGCCAGCAGCACTGGGACTAGCGGGCTAATCGTCACTTACAATGAGCAGTTCTTC - TRBJ2-1 TRBV5-1 TRBD2
CASAASGRGQEQFF TGCGCCAGCGCCGCGAGTGGGAGGGGGCAAGAGCAGTTCTTC - TRBJ2-1 TRBV5-1 -
CASSPGQAAYGYTF TGCGCCAGCAGCCCCGGACAGGCGGCCTATGGCTACACCTTC few TRBJ1-2 TRBV5-1 TRBD1
CASSLYRDGNTEAFF TGTGCCAGCAGTCTATACAGGGACGGGAACACTGAAGCTTTCTTT few TRBJ1-1 TRBV6-2/TRBV6-3 -
CTFGEGVNTQYF TGCACCTTCGGTGAGGGGGTTAATACGCAGTATTTT - TRBJ2-3 TRBV29-1 -
CASREGQGITGELFF TGTGCCAGCAGAGAGGGACAGGGTATAACCGGGGAGCTGTTTTTT - TRBJ2-2 TRBV12-3/TRBV12-4 TRBD1
CASSARLAGGSTQYF TGTGCCAGCAGCGCTCGACTAGCGGGGGGGAGTACGCAGTATTTT - TRBJ2-3 TRBV7-8 TRBD2
CASSDRGPYEQYF TGTGCCAGCAGCGACAGGGGACCCTACGAGCAGTACTTC few TRBJ2-7 TRBV6-6 TRBD1
CSAGTSGRGELFF TGCAGTGCTGGGACTAGCGGGAGGGGGGAGCTGTTTTTT - TRBJ2-2 TRBV20-1 TRBD2
CAISEGQPNTEAFF TGTGCCATCAGTGAGGGACAGCCGAACACTGAAGCTTTCTTT few TRBJ1-1 TRBV10-3 -
CASSLESGIGVNTEAFF TGCGCCAGCAGCTTGGAGTCGGGGATTGGAGTGAACACTGAAGCTTTCTTT few TRBJ1-1 TRBV5-1 -